This T cell receptor beta chain was sequenced for a study of shared clonotypes between healthy human individuals. The V gene's germline CDR1 is WNHNN and CDR2 SYGVQD (reference sequence). V gave up 5 bases and J gave up 1 base; unmatched junction bases: 3. The CDR3 sequence is 14 residues long. Libraries were prepared by immunoSEQ multiplex PCR; TCRdb keeps only in-frame clonotypes and omits some of them. This table has over a million clones, approximately 76% appearing once. This chain joins TRBV10-1 and TRBJ1-1, with 8 nucleotides matching TRBD1. The receptor's source is a man between 18 and 29 years old in good health. The specimen was memory CD4+ T cells sorted from blood. The subset: CD45RA-negative fraction. The CDR3 nucleotides read TGCGCCAGCAGTTTCGGGACAGGGAACACTGAAGCTTTCTTT. Its translation is CASSFGTGNTEAFF.